This T cell receptor beta chain is drawn from a study of CD8+ T cells in alopecia areata. The CDR3 runs 17 residues. Germline assignment: CDR1 MDHEN and CDR2 SYDVKM. J was trimmed by 5 bases and V by 3 bases; bases with no gene match: 10. Both peripheral blood and punch biopsies of lesional scalp skin were obtained from patients who had alopecia areata. cDNA prepared by RNA extraction and subsequent reverse transcription served as the template for sequencing. Assay used: immunoSEQ multiplex PCR; TCRdb lists only in-frame clones, some missing. This sample has about 12,000 clones, with more than 55% found just once.

The sequence came from a human donor with alopecia areata. This chain connects TRBV28 to TRBJ2-7; 13 nucleotides align to TRBD2. Sequenced sample: skin. CDR3 sequence (DNA): TGTGCCAGCAGTTTGCCACTAGCGGGAGGGCCCAGGGACGAGCAGTACTTC. Translated: CASSLPLAGGPRDEQYF.